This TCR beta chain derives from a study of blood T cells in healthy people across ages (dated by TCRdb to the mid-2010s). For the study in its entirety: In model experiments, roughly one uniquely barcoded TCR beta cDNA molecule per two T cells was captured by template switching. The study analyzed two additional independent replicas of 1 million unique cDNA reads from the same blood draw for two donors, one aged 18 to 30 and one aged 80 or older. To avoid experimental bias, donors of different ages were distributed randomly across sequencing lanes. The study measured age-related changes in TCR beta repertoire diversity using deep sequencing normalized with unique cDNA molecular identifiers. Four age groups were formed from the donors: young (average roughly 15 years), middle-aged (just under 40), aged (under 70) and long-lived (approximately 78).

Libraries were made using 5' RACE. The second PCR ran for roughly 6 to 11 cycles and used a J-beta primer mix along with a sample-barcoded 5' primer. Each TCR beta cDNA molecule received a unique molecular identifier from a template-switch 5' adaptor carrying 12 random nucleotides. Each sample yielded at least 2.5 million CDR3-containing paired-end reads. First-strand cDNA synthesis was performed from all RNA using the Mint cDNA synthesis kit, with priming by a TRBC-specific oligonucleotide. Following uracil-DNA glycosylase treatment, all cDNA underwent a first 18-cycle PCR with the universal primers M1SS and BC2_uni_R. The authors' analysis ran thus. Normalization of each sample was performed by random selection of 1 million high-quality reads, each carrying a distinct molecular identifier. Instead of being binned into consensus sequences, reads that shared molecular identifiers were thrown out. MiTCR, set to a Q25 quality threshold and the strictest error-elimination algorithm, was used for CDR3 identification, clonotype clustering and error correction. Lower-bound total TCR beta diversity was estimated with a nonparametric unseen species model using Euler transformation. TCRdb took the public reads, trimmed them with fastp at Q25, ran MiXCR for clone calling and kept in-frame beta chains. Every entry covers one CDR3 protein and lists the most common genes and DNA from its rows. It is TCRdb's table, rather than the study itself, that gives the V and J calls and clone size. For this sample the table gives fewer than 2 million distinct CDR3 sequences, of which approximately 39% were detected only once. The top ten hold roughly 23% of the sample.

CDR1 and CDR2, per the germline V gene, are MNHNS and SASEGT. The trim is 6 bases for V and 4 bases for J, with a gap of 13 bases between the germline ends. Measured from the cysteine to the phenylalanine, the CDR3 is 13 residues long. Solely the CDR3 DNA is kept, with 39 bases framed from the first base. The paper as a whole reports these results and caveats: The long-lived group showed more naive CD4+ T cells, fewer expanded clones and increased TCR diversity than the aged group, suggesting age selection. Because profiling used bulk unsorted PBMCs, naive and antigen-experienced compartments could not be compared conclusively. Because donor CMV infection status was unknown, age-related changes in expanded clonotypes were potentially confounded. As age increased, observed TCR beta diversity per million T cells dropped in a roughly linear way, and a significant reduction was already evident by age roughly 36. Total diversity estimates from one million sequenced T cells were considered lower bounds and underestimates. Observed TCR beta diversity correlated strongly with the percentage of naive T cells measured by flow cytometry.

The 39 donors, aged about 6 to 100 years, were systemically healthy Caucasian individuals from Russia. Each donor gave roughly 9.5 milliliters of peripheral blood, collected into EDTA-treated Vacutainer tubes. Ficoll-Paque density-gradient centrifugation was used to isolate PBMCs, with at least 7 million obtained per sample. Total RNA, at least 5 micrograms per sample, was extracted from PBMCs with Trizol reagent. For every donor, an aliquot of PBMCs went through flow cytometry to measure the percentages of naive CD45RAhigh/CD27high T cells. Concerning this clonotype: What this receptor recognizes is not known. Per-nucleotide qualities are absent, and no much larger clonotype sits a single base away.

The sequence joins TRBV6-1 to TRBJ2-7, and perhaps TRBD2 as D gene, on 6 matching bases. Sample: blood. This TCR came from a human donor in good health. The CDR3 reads CASREGLGYEQYF. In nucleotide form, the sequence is TGTGCCAGCAGGGAGGGGCTGGGATACGAGCAGTACTTC.